The next 26 T cell receptor beta chains were all read from a single sample in a study of T-cell reconstitution after alpha-beta-depleted transplantation in children. This sample's TCRbeta library carried unique molecular identifier barcodes. One entry per CDR3 protein, called by TCRdb with MiXCR from the PCR reads. The table has just over 350,000 distinct CDR3 sequences, roughly 14% seen once. The sequences come from PBMCs, collected from the stem cell graft. The receptor set was obtained from a human donor who donated a stem cell graft to a child with Fanconi anemia.

This chain uses TRBV4-3 with TRBJ2-2; D not resolved. The CDR3 is 14 amino acids. Germline assignment: CDR1 LGHNA and CDR2 YSLEER. Trimming took off 1 base at V and 6 bases at J, with 9 bases between the two ends. As DNA, the CDR3 is TGCGCCAGCAGCCAAGGCTACGGACCCGGGGAGCTGTTTTTT. Translation gives CASSQGYGPGELFF.

This clonotype was seen a few times. The V gene is TRBV18, the J gene TRBJ2-3; maybe TRBD2 (6 bases). The CDR3 is 18 amino acids. Trimming cost V 3 bases and J 6 bases, with 25 bases left between them. In germline, CDR1 is KGHSH, CDR2 LQKENI. The CDR3 spells CASSPRQPAGPEQDTQYF. The DNA of the CDR3 is TGTGCCAGCTCACCCCGTCAACCCGCGGGACCAGAACAGGATACGCAGTATTTT.

This clonotype was seen once. This rearrangement joins TRBV6-1 to TRBJ2-1, with D perhaps matching TRBD1 or TRBD2 (5 bases each). Trimming shortened V by 6 bases and J by 11 bases, and 14 bases separated the two germline ends. Germline V gene lookup returns CDR1 MNHNS and CDR2 SASEGT. CDR3 length: 12 amino acids. CDR3 in DNA: TGTGCCAGCAGCCTAACCGGGGCGAAGCAGTTCTTC. This codes for CASSLTGAKQFF.

The chain carries TRBV21-1 and TRBJ2-5. TRBV21-1 is designated a pseudogene. This CDR3 comprises 15 residues. In DNA form, the CDR3 reads TGTGCCAGCAGCAAAGAGGTTGGCAATCAAGAGACCCAGTACTTC. Translation gives CASSKEVGNQETQYF.

This clonotype was seen a handful of times. V usage is TRBV5-1 and J usage is TRBJ2-7; the D gene is possibly TRBD2 (6 bases). CDR3 length: 13 residues. V was shortened by 0 bases and J by 3 bases, with 7 bases between the two germline ends. CDR1 and CDR2 (germline): SGHRS, YFSETQ. The CDR3 DNA reads TGCGCCAGCAGCTTGGGGGACTTCTACGAGCAGTACTTC. This codes for CASSLGDFYEQYF.

The V call is TRBV5-1, the J call TRBJ2-1, with TRBD1 matching over 9 bases. CDR1 is SGHRS and CDR2 is YFSETQ in the germline V gene. The CDR3 covers 14 residues. After removal of 4 bases from V and 8 bases from J, the junction contained 7 bases not matched to a gene. In DNA form, the CDR3 reads TGCGCCAGCAGCCAGACAGGGGGAGTCCATGAGCAGTTCTTC. Translated, it gives CASSQTGGVHEQFF.

V gene TRBV12-3 or TRBV12-4 combines with J gene TRBJ2-2; D is unclear. V lost 3 bases, J lost 6 bases, and 11 bases lay in between. The CDR3 extends over 14 amino acids. CDR3 residues: CASSFQDFAGELFF. CDR3 coding DNA: TGTGCCAGCAGTTTTCAGGATTTCGCCGGGGAGCTGTTTTTT.

At least ten counts were recorded for this clonotype. The chain uses TRBV6-1 and TRBJ2-5; TRBD2 aligns across 8 bases. The germline V gene has CDR1 MNHNS and CDR2 SASEGT. The CDR3 length is 15 residues. The V gene end was trimmed by 4 bases and the J gene end by 6 bases; junction bases not matched to a gene: 10. This CDR3 reads CASSALAGGGKTQYF. The CDR3 nucleotides are TGTGCCAGCAGTGCTCTGGCGGGGGGCGGAAAGACCCAGTACTTC.

This clonotype was seen a handful of times. The chain joins TRBV5-1 to TRBJ2-3, with TRBD2 identical over 9 bases. The V gene's germline CDR1 is SGHRS and CDR2 YFSETQ. Trimming at V came to 5 bases and at J to 0 bases, leaving 4 bases not matched to a gene. CDR3 length: 15 amino acids. CDR3 bases: TGCGCCAGCAGATCTAGCGGGGCTAGCACAGATACGCAGTATTTT. Protein product: CASRSSGASTDTQYF.

V and J are TRBV24-1 and TRBJ2-3; D is unclear. The CDR3 has 13 residues. Germline values: CDR1 KGHDR, CDR2 SFDVKD. The V end lost 5 bases, the J end lost 1 base, and 6 bases lay between the germline ends. As DNA, the CDR3 is TGTGCCACCAGTGTGGCCGGCACAGATACGCAGTATTTT. Translating it yields CATSVAGTDTQYF.

The chain is built from TRBV7-2 and TRBJ1-4; perhaps TRBD1 as D (6 bases). This CDR3 region has 16 residues. V lost 5 bases, J lost 7 bases, and 20 bases lay in between. CDR1 SGHTA and CDR2 FQGNSA come from the germline V gene. The CDR3 sequence is CASSRNQAGGGEKLFF. CDR3 nucleotide sequence: TGTGCCAGCAGCCGAAACCAGGCGGGGGGCGGTGAAAAACTGTTTTTT.

CDR3 region: CASSPSGHEAFF. The CDR3, as DNA: TGTGCCAGCTCACCATCCGGGCATGAAGCTTTCTTT. The chain links TRBV18 to TRBJ1-1; D not resolved. V lost 2 bases and J lost 7, with 8 bases in between. Germline CDR1 and CDR2: KGHSH and LQKENI. There are 12 residues in the CDR3.

This clonotype showed up many times. The chain combines TRBV28 with TRBJ2-2, with D tentatively TRBD2 (5 bases). The germline V and J ends were trimmed by 7 bases and 3 bases, with 18 bases remaining between them. Germline lookup yields CDR1 MDHEN and CDR2 SYDVKM. The CDR3 is 16 amino acids. The CDR3 bases are TGTGCCAGCATTGAGTCGGGATTAATGGACACCGGGGAGCTGTTTTTT. Its translation is CASIESGLMDTGELFF. Full variable domain (remainder filled in from reference TRBV28 and TRBJ2-2): DVKVTQSSRYLVKRTGEKVFLECVQDMDHENMFWYRQDPGLGLRLIYFSYDVKMKEKGDIPEGYSVSREKKERFSLILESASTNQTSMYLCASIESGLMDTGELFFGEGSRLTVL.

This clonotype was observed a handful of times. J is TRBJ1-3 and V is TRBV4-1, with 11 bases fitting TRBD1. Unmatched junction bases numbered 9, after V lost 3 bases and J lost 2 bases. The V gene's germline CDR1 is MGHRA and CDR2 YSYEKL. The CDR3 spans 18 residues. DNA of the CDR3: TGCGCCAGCAGCCATCCCCGTTTGGACAGGGGGCCTGGAAACACCATATATTTT. As protein: CASSHPRLDRGPGNTIYF.

Many counts were recorded for this clonotype. CDR3 protein: CASRANTEAFF. The DNA for the CDR3 is TGTGCCAGCAGGGCGAACACTGAAGCTTTCTTT. V gene TRBV25-1 combines with J gene TRBJ1-1, with no clear D. Germline V CDR1 and CDR2: MGHDK, SYGVNS. The CDR3 has 11 residues. V dropped 6 bases and J dropped 1 base, with 3 bases sitting between them.

This clonotype was picked up many times. The CDR3 coding sequence is TGTGCCAGCAGTTCCGCCGCCGGAAGGGGTGAAGCTTTCTTT. This sequence encodes CASSSAAGRGEAFF. The chain uses TRBV12-3 or TRBV12-4 and TRBJ1-1; D is possibly TRBD1 (5 bases). With 4 bases removed from V and 7 bases from J, the gap between germline ends came to 16 bases. This CDR3 spans 14 amino acids.

This clonotype was seen a handful of times. V gene TRBV28 combines with J gene TRBJ1-1, with 10 bases matching TRBD1. The CDR3 is 16 residues long. J lost 5 bases, V lost 6 bases, and 12 bases had no gene match. From germline, CDR1 is MDHEN and CDR2 SYDVKM. The CDR3 reads CASSAGGQGGRTEAFF. The CDR3, as DNA: TGTGCCAGCAGCGCCGGCGGACAGGGGGGAAGGACTGAAGCTTTCTTT.

The CDR3 region has the DNA TGTGCCAGCTCATGGGACAGGGTTGGAAACACCATATATTTT. It translates to CASSWDRVGNTIYF. The chain recombines TRBV18 with TRBJ1-3, with TRBD1 matching 9 bases. The CDR3 is 14 amino acids. Looked up from germline, CDR1 is KGHSH and CDR2 is LQKENI. V was clipped by 5 bases and J by 3 bases; unmatched bases: 2.

The chain recombines TRBV12-3 or TRBV12-4 with TRBJ1-1; 7 positions match TRBD1. The CDR3 is made up of 14 amino acids. V was pared by 3 bases and J by 5 bases, with 6 bases of the junction left unmatched. The DNA of the CDR3 is TGTGCCAGCAGTTTCTCAGGGGGTCGGACTGAAGCTTTCTTT. As protein: CASSFSGGRTEAFF.

The rearrangement joins TRBV20-1 to TRBJ2-4; no firm D call. V was trimmed by 0 bases and J by 6 bases, leaving 6 bases between them. This CDR3 spans 12 amino acids. Germline CDR1 is DFQATT and CDR2 is SNEGSKA (reference sequence). CDR3 protein: CSARDNRNIQYF. The CDR3 nucleotides are TGCAGTGCTAGAGATAACAGAAACATTCAGTACTTC.

V is TRBV27 and J is TRBJ2-7; D tentatively reads TRBD1 or TRBD2 (5 bases each). The germline CDR1 and CDR2 sequences are MNHEY and SMNVEV (reference sequence). V was clipped by 5 bases and J by 0 bases, with 17 bases between them. The CDR3 is 16 amino acids. The CDR3 region has the DNA TGTGCCAGCAGTCTCTTCGCTGGGACGGCCTCCTACGAGCAGTACTTC. It is translated as CASSLFAGTASYEQYF.

This clonotype came up a few times. V and J are TRBV29-1 and TRBJ1-4, with D unclear. This CDR3 region has 12 residues. The germline CDR1 and CDR2 sequences are SQVTM and ANQGSEA. Trimming removed 4 bases from V and 8 bases from J, with 11 bases in between. The CDR3 here is CSVGVSGEKLFF. CDR3 in DNA: TGCAGCGTTGGAGTGTCGGGAGAAAAACTGTTTTTT.

This clonotype was detected ten times or more. The chain links TRBV5-1 to TRBJ2-3, with 9 bases that match TRBD2. Germline CDR1 reads SGHRS; CDR2 reads YFSETQ. The ends lost 0 bases at V and 3 bases at J; junction bases unmatched: 5. The CDR3 has 16 amino acids. The CDR3 loop is CASSLGVAGETDTQYF. The CDR3 nucleotides read TGCGCCAGCAGCTTGGGAGTAGCGGGGGAAACAGATACGCAGTATTTT.

The chain carries TRBV4-2 and TRBJ2-7; D ambiguous. V lost 0 bases to trimming and J lost 0 bases, with 6 bases between them. Germline V CDR1 and CDR2: LGHNA, YNFKEQ. The CDR3 runs to 14 residues. The CDR3 region has the DNA TGTGCCAGCAGCCAAGATTTAAGCTCCTACGAGCAGTACTTC. Amino acids: CASSQDLSSYEQYF.

In this sample, this clonotype turned up a few times. The gene calls are TRBV4-3 and TRBJ1-6; perhaps TRBD1 as D (6 bases). The germline gives CDR1 LGHNA, CDR2 YSLEER. With 0 bases removed from V and 0 bases from J, the gap between germline ends came to 9 bases. The CDR3 runs to 17 residues. CDR3 region: CASSQEGGGSYNSPLHF. In nucleotides, the CDR3 is TGCGCCAGCAGCCAAGAGGGAGGGGGCTCCTATAATTCACCCCTCCACTTT.

The chain joins TRBV12-3 or TRBV12-4 to TRBJ2-2, with a weak D call TRBD2 (6 bases). V was shortened by 8 bases and J by 4 bases, with 11 bases between the two germline ends. The CDR3 is made up of 13 amino acids. The CDR3 sequence: CASGQGGTGELFF. The CDR3 nucleotides are TGTGCCAGCGGGCAGGGAGGCACCGGGGAGCTGTTTTTT.